This is a list of T cell receptor beta chains from one sample in a study of blood T cell repertoires in COVID-19. TCRdb keeps only in-frame clones here, not all; method: immunoSEQ multiplex PCR. The sample holds 150,000 or so clones, 92% seen once. What was sequenced was peripheral blood. The receptors originated from a man aged 25 to 45 with COVID-19, enrolled during active disease. The CDR3 runs from the conserved cysteine through the conserved F or W. The D gene is left open where the match is weak. A clone size is listed for some rows: how often the clone was seen (once, few, many), or a class if it is expanded.

NA	TRBJ1-5	TRBV6-6	NA	TGTGCCAGCAGTTACACTTTATGGCAGCCCCAGCATTTT	CASSYTLWQPQHF
NA	TRBJ1-1	TRBV6-5	NA	TGTGCCAGCAGGACCCAGACTATTGACACTGAAGCTTTCTTT	CASRTQTIDTEAFF
TRBD2	TRBJ2-7	TRBV6-5	NA	TGTGCCAGCAGTAGACCTTTAGCGGGAGCACACGAGCAGTACTTC	CASSRPLAGAHEQYF
NA	TRBJ1-1	TRBV6-1	once	TGTGCCAGCAGTGACCCTACGACGACAGATTTTATGAACACTGAAGCTTTCTTT	CASSDPTTTDFMNTEAFF
TRBD2	TRBJ2-3	TRBV5-4	NA	TGTGCCAGCAGCTTCCGACTAGCGGGGGGGAGCACAGATACGCAGTATTTT	CASSFRLAGGSTDTQYF
NA	TRBJ1-1	TRBV15	NA	TGTGCCACCAGCTCGGGGTCAGTAACTGAAGCTTTCTTT	CATSSGSVTEAFF
TRBD2	TRBJ2-3	TRBV3-1/TRBV3-2	NA	TGTGCCAGCAGCACCGGGACTAGCGAAACCACAGATACGCAGTATTTT	CASSTGTSETTDTQYF
NA	TRBJ2-6	TRBV7-8	NA	TGTGCCAGCAGCTTTCAAGGGGTATCTGGGGCCAACGTCCTGACTTTC	CASSFQGVSGANVLTF
NA	TRBJ1-1	TRBV6-5	NA	TGTGCCAGCACCCACCGGGGGGGGAACACTGAAGCTTTCTTT	CASTHRGGNTEAFF
TRBD2	TRBJ2-3	TRBV6-6	NA	TGTGCCAGCAGTTCGGCCGGGACTAGCGGCTCAGATACGCAGTATTTT	CASSSAGTSGSDTQYF
TRBD2	TRBJ2-7	TRBV5-1	NA	TGCGCCAGCAGCTTGGGTGTTGGGACTAGCGTGTTCTACGAGCAGTACTTC	CASSLGVGTSVFYEQYF
NA	TRBJ2-7	TRBV2	NA	TGTGCCAGCTGTTTCCAGGGTTGGGAGCAGTACTTC	CASCFQGWEQYF
TRBD1	TRBJ1-2	TRBV18	NA	TGTGCCAGCTCACCACCTGGACAGGGGACTTCTGGCTACACCTTC	CASSPPGQGTSGYTF
NA	TRBJ1-2	TRBV5-6	NA	TGTGCCAGCAGCCTGGGATCAGCTAACTATGGCTACACCTTC	CASSLGSANYGYTF
TRBD2	TRBJ2-3	TRBV7-6	NA	TGTGCCAGCAGCCCATTAGCGGGAGGGTCCGATACGCAGTATTTT	CASSPLAGGSDTQYF
NA	TRBJ2-2	TRBV6-5	NA	TGTGCCGTCTACGGGGGAAACACCGGGGAGCTGTTTTTT	CAVYGGNTGELFF